The 32 T cell receptor beta chains below come from one sample, sequenced in a study of T-cell memory formation after mild COVID-19. MiXCR, run by TCRdb on the 5' RACE reads, gives a single entry per CDR3 protein. The table lists 58,000 or so distinct CDR3 sequences, 28% of them singletons. The material sequenced was PBMCs or a T cell subset sorted from them (not recorded which). These receptor sequences come from a man younger than 35 who had mild COVID-19 (a few samples of this study predate the infection). Cell type and time point are not known.

The rearrangement joins TRBV5-1 to TRBJ2-7; D could derive from TRBD1 or TRBD2 (5 bases each). Germline V gene data show CDR1 as SGHRS and CDR2 as YFSETQ. Between the trimmed V and J ends, which lost 4 bases and 4 bases, there was a span of 18 bases. The CDR3 has 15 amino acids. The CDR3 nucleotides are TGCGCCAGCAGCCCGGACGGGACGGGCGCATACGAGCAGTACTTC. Protein: CASSPDGTGAYEQYF.

This clonotype has a handful of counts. A read error may produce the germline difference seen at one junction end. The chain employs TRBV30 and TRBJ2-1, with D perhaps assigned TRBD1 or TRBD2 (5 bases each). Germline CDR1 is GTSNPN and CDR2 is SVGIG (reference sequence). This CDR3 spans 8 amino acids. DNA of the CDR3: TGTGCCTGGGAGGGACGGCTCTTC. Translating gives CAWEGRLF.

The chain employs TRBV6-5 and TRBJ2-3, with 8 bases that match TRBD2. There are 16 residues in the CDR3. Germline values: CDR1 MNHEY, CDR2 SVGAGI. The V gene end was trimmed by 2 bases and the J gene end by 5 bases; junction bases not matched to a gene: 9. CDR3 sequence (DNA): TGTGCCAGCAGTTACGGCGTCGGGGGGGCCGGAGATACGCAGTATTTT. Protein sequence: CASSYGVGGAGDTQYF.

The sample holds a few counts of this clonotype. The CDR3 DNA reads as TGTGCCAGCAGCTACCGCGACAGGCAACAATACAATGAGCAGTTCTTC. It is translated as CASSYRDRQQYNEQFF. J is TRBJ2-1 and V is TRBV7-9, with D possibly TRBD1 on 6 matching bases. Germline V lookup: CDR1 SEHNR, CDR2 FQNEAQ (reference sequence). Trimming left V 4 bases short and J 4 bases short, with 17 bases between. The CDR3 has 16 amino acids.

The chain has TRBV6-6 and TRBJ2-5, with TRBD2 identical over 7 bases. With V trimmed by 8 bases and J by 2 bases, 5 bases remained unmatched. The CDR3 covers 13 residues. From germline, CDR1 is MNHNY and CDR2 SVGAGI (reference sequence). CDR3 in DNA: TGTGCCAGCCTTCTAGCGGAACAAGAGACCCAGTACTTC. The encoded protein is CASLLAEQETQYF.

V and J are TRBV5-4 and TRBJ2-7; TRBD1 or TRBD2 may be the D gene (5 bases each). Germline assignment: CDR1 SGHNT and CDR2 YYREEE (reference sequence). The CDR3 runs to 14 residues. Trimming removed 1 base from V and 1 base from J, with 9 bases in between. The CDR3 DNA is TGTGCCAGCAGCTTGACGTGGGGGTCCTACGAGCAGTACTTC. Its translation is CASSLTWGSYEQYF.

This chain uses TRBV25-1 with TRBJ2-2; D may match TRBD1 or TRBD2 (5 bases each). The V end lost 4 bases, the J end lost 3 bases, and 6 bases lay between the germline ends. In germline, CDR1 is MGHDK, CDR2 SYGVNS. The CDR3 extends over 13 amino acids. As DNA, the CDR3 is TGTGCCAGCAGTGTGGGGGACACCGGGGAGCTGTTTTTT. Its translation: CASSVGDTGELFF.

The CDR3 region has the DNA TGTGCCAGCAGCTTGAGGGAATGGACTGAAGCTTTCTTT. This gives the protein CASSLREWTEAFF. The chain links TRBV11-2 to TRBJ1-1; D not certain. The CDR3 loop spans 13 amino acids. Germline lookup yields CDR1 SGHAT and CDR2 FQNNGV. Trimming removed 3 bases at V and 5 bases at J, with 10 bases between.

This clonotype was seen more than once but under ten times. The gene calls are TRBV12-3 or TRBV12-4 and TRBJ2-2; 10 bases are a match to TRBD2. J lost 5 bases, V lost 4 bases, and 7 bases had no gene match. The CDR3 consists of 16 residues. The CDR3 region is CASSSTGTSVTGELFF. As DNA, the CDR3 is TGTGCCAGCAGTTCAACCGGGACTAGCGTTACCGGGGAGCTGTTTTTT.

The V call is TRBV6-5, the J call TRBJ1-2; TRBD1 might be the D (5 bases). Germline loops: CDR1 MNHEY, CDR2 SVGAGI. This CDR3 has 14 amino acids. Trimming took off 2 bases at V and 1 base at J, with 8 bases between the two ends. This chain's CDR3 is CASSYRDVNYGYTF. Here the CDR3 DNA reads TGTGCCAGCAGTTACAGGGACGTTAACTATGGCTACACCTTC.

This rearrangement joins TRBV6-1 to TRBJ2-7; D call uncertain. V was shortened by 7 bases and J by 3 bases, with 13 bases between the two germline ends. This CDR3 is 13 amino acids long. CDR1 and CDR2 from the germline V gene are MNHNS and SASEGT. The CDR3 region has the DNA TGTGCCAGCACTGGAATTTTAAACTACGAGCAGTACTTC. Translating gives CASTGILNYEQYF.

This clonotype was seen many times. This chain links TRBV10-3 with TRBJ2-1; maybe TRBD2 (5 bases). V gave up 4 bases and J gave up 0 bases, with 13 bases separating them. Germline V gene sequence: CDR1 ENHRY, CDR2 SYGVKD. The CDR3 length is 16 residues. CDR3: CAISVTGSDSYNEQFF. The CDR3 bases are TGTGCCATCAGTGTAACGGGGTCTGACTCCTACAATGAGCAGTTCTTC.

This clonotype came up a few times. The DNA for the CDR3 is TGCGCCAGCAGCCGACGAGTTAGCGGGGGTTACTACAATGAGCAGTTCTTC. Encoded protein: CASSRRVSGGYYNEQFF. V and J are TRBV4-3 and TRBJ2-1, with 9 nucleotides matching TRBD2. Trimming took 4 bases from V and 3 from J; bases not matched to a gene: 10. This CDR3 has 17 amino acids. CDR1 and CDR2 from the germline V gene are LGHNA and YSLEER.

The chain combines TRBV4-1 with TRBJ2-7; 9 bases agree with TRBD1. CDR3 length: 14 amino acids. With V trimmed by 3 bases and J by 3 bases, 3 bases remained unmatched. Germline-derived CDR1 and CDR2 are MGHRA and YSYEKL. The CDR3 sequence: CASSQKDRGYEQYF. The CDR3 region has the DNA TGCGCCAGCAGCCAGAAGGACAGGGGCTACGAGCAGTACTTC.

V and J are TRBV4-1 and TRBJ2-7; possibly TRBD1 or TRBD2 for D (5 bases each). The V gene's germline CDR1 is MGHRA and CDR2 YSYEKL. This CDR3 contains 14 residues. V dropped 1 base and J dropped 6 bases, with 13 bases sitting between them. The CDR3 region is CASSQGSGRVEQYF. The CDR3 nucleotides are TGCGCCAGCAGCCAAGGGTCGGGGCGAGTCGAGCAGTACTTC.

The chain joins TRBV7-8 to TRBJ1-3, with D tentatively TRBD1 (5 bases). V was shortened by 1 base and J by 0 bases, with 13 bases between the two germline ends. The germline V gene has CDR1 SGHVS and CDR2 FQNEAQ. This CDR3 is 17 amino acids long. The chain's CDR3 is CASSLGREGSSGNTIYF. DNA for the CDR3: TGTGCCAGCAGCTTAGGCAGGGAGGGGAGCTCTGGAAACACCATATATTTT.

V usage is TRBV5-6 and J usage is TRBJ2-5; 8 bases line up with TRBD2. The CDR3 spans 15 residues. J gave up 5 bases and V 4 bases, and 10 bases lay outside the gene matches. From germline, CDR1 is SGHDT and CDR2 YYEEEE. The CDR3 is CASSLSSGVAETQYF. For the CDR3, the DNA is TGTGCCAGCAGCCTAAGTAGCGGGGTAGCGGAGACCCAGTACTTC.

This clonotype was counted only a few times. This chain connects TRBV9 to TRBJ2-5; TRBD2 matches 9 bases. Germline values: CDR1 SGDLS, CDR2 YYNGEE. CDR3 length equals 16 residues. V shed 0 bases, J shed 5 bases, and the junction held 8 bases outside the gene matches. The CDR3 region is CASSVVPSGALETQYF. Written as DNA, the CDR3 is TGTGCCAGCAGCGTAGTGCCTAGCGGGGCCCTTGAGACCCAGTACTTC.

The chain couples TRBV24-1 to TRBJ2-2; no clear D gene. This CDR3 contains 12 residues. Trimming stripped 11 bases from V and 6 bases from J, with 12 bases between. CDR1 KGHDR and CDR2 SFDVKD come from the germline V gene. The CDR3 sequence: CAIEASAGELFF. DNA for the CDR3: TGTGCCATTGAGGCTAGTGCCGGGGAGCTGTTTTTT.

V gene TRBV4-1 combines with J gene TRBJ2-3, with D possibly called TRBD1 or TRBD2 (6 bases each). Trimming stripped 4 bases from V and 2 bases from J, with 19 bases between. There are 17 residues in the CDR3. Germline values: CDR1 MGHRA, CDR2 YSYEKL. The chain's CDR3 is CASSPEQGGRNTDTQYF. CDR3 bases: TGCGCCAGCAGCCCCGAACAAGGGGGGCGAAACACAGATACGCAGTATTTT.

This clonotype was picked up one time. The rearrangement joins TRBV11-2 to TRBJ1-4; no firm D call. The V end lost 0 bases, the J end lost 7 bases, and 12 bases lay between the germline ends. Germline lookup yields CDR1 SGHAT and CDR2 FQNNGV. The CDR3 has 15 amino acids. The CDR3 loop is CASSLEVGLGEKLFF. CDR3 nucleotide sequence: TGTGCCAGCAGCTTAGAAGTAGGGTTGGGTGAAAAACTGTTTTTT.

The V gene is TRBV10-3, the J gene TRBJ2-1; the D is unclear. In germline, CDR1 is ENHRY, CDR2 SYGVKD. There are 11 residues in the CDR3. Trimming stripped 3 bases from V and 6 bases from J, with 3 bases between. In DNA, the CDR3 is TGTGCCATCAGTGACCCCAATGAGCAGTTCTTC. It yields the protein CAISDPNEQFF.

The genes are TRBV12-3 or TRBV12-4 and TRBJ1-1, with no clear D. The CDR3 consists of 15 residues. Trimming took off 3 bases at V and 8 bases at J, with 19 bases between the two ends. The CDR3 here is CASSFSLQSGREAFF. The CDR3 DNA reads as TGTGCCAGCAGTTTCTCGCTTCAGTCCGGCCGGGAAGCTTTCTTT.

In this sample, this clonotype turned up a few times. The chain combines TRBV27 with TRBJ2-2; D remains ambiguous. Germline V gives CDR1 MNHEY, CDR2 SMNVEV (reference sequence). V was pared by 7 bases and J by 1 base, with 16 bases between. The CDR3 covers 16 residues. This chain's CDR3 is CASNLGPPGNTGELFF. As DNA, the CDR3 is TGTGCCAGCAACCTAGGTCCCCCAGGGAACACCGGGGAGCTGTTTTTT.

The rearrangement joins TRBV2 to TRBJ2-5; no clear D gene. Germline-derived CDR1 and CDR2 are SNHLY and FYNNEI. This CDR3 comprises 13 residues. Trimming took 7 bases from V and 2 from J, leaving 11 bases between them. The CDR3 loop is CASIGRLQETQYF. CDR3 nucleotides: TGTGCCAGCATTGGACGGCTTCAAGAGACCCAGTACTTC.

The chain carries TRBV30 and TRBJ2-1; TRBD2 matches at 8 bases. Losses at the gene ends were 1 base for V and 4 bases for J; bases not matched to a gene: 9. The CDR3 length is 16 residues. Germline CDR1 is GTSNPN and CDR2 is SVGIG (reference sequence). The CDR3 is CAWSAVTSGSYNEQFF. CDR3 sequence (DNA): TGTGCCTGGAGTGCCGTCACTAGCGGAAGTTACAATGAGCAGTTCTTC.

This clonotype was counted only a few times. J is TRBJ2-1 and V is TRBV7-3; 7 bases are a match to TRBD2. Trimming cost V 1 base and J 1 base; bases outside gene matches: 10. The CDR3 is 18 residues long. CDR1 is SGHTA, CDR2 FQGTGA, per germline. CDR3 region: CASSLNPGGEGSYNEQFF. The DNA of the CDR3 is TGTGCCAGCAGCTTAAACCCGGGCGGGGAGGGGTCCTACAATGAGCAGTTCTTC.

The chain employs TRBV11-1 and TRBJ2-7, with D possibly being TRBD2 (6 bases). Germline V lookup: CDR1 SGHAT, CDR2 FQDESV (reference sequence). CDR3 length: 14 amino acids. Trimming removed 5 bases at V and 12 bases at J, with 23 bases between. CDR3 in amino acids: CASSLPALGSGLYV. The CDR3 region has the DNA TGTGCCAGCAGCCTCCCCGCCTTGGGTAGCGGATTGTACGTC.

This clonotype was observed a few times. This chain connects TRBV2 to TRBJ2-1; D gene unclear. There are 10 residues in the CDR3. V was pared by 8 bases and J by 3 bases, with 2 bases between. Germline loops: CDR1 SNHLY, CDR2 FYNNEI. The CDR3 protein is CASVYNEQFF. Written as DNA, the CDR3 is TGTGCCAGCGTCTACAATGAGCAGTTCTTC.

The gene calls are TRBV27 and TRBJ2-2, with 8 bases matching TRBD2. This CDR3 comprises 14 residues. V lost 5 bases, J lost 6 bases, and 5 bases stayed unmatched. The germline gives CDR1 MNHEY, CDR2 SMNVEV (reference sequence). The CDR3 loop is CASSSTGGPGELFF. The CDR3 DNA follows: TGTGCCAGCAGTAGTACGGGGGGGCCCGGGGAGCTGTTTTTT.

V is TRBV27 and J is TRBJ1-5; unclear D gene. The V gene lost 2 bases and the J gene lost 1 base, with 9 bases spanning the gap. The CDR3 totals 15 residues. Germline CDR1 is MNHEY and CDR2 is SMNVEV (reference sequence). CDR3 sequence: CASSLATGSNQPQHF. CDR3 coding DNA: TGTGCCAGCAGTTTAGCCACCGGGAGCAATCAGCCCCAGCATTTT.

This sequence joins TRBV5-1 and TRBJ2-7, with a possible D match to TRBD2 (5 bases). Germline V gene sequence: CDR1 SGHRS, CDR2 YFSETQ. This CDR3 is built from 13 residues. V was clipped by 4 bases and J by 5 bases, with 13 bases between them. CDR3 loop: CASSLPVGNEQYF. Written as DNA, the CDR3 is TGCGCCAGCAGCCTACCGGTCGGGAACGAGCAGTACTTC. Full variable domain (remainder filled in from reference TRBV5-1 and TRBJ2-7): KAGVTQTPRYLIKTRGQQVTLSCSPISGHRSVSWYQQTPGQGLQFLFEYFSETQRNKGNFPGRFSGRQFSNSRSEMNVSTLELGDSALYLCASSLPVGNEQYFGPGTRLTVT.